What follows are 6 T cell receptor beta chains derived from one specimen sequenced in a study of graft-versus-host responses after intestinal transplantation. Profiling relied on immunoSEQ multiplex PCR, and the TCRdb table lists in-frame clones only, not all of them. The table records some 44,000 clones, just under 95% of them present only once. This specimen was PBMCs, taken around 48 weeks after intestinal transplant. Source of these receptors: a human patient who received an intestinal transplant, so some T cells may come from the graft donor.

The chain employs TRBV19 and TRBJ1-2; 7 nucleotides match TRBD1. V trimming: 7 bases; J trimming: 4 bases; junction bases outside the gene matches: 6. The CDR3 covers 13 residues. The germline V gene has CDR1 LNHDA and CDR2 SQIVND (reference sequence). The CDR3 region has the DNA TGTGCCAGTATGGGACAGCGGATCTATGGCTACACCTTC. Its protein is CASMGQRIYGYTF.

This chain uses TRBV29-1 with TRBJ1-1; 7 bases are a match to TRBD1. The CDR3 spans 12 residues. After removal of 6 bases from V and 7 bases from J, the junction contained 8 bases not matched to a gene. Germline-derived CDR1 and CDR2 are SQVTM and ANQGSEA. This CDR3 reads CSVGGQLGEAFF. The CDR3 nucleotides read TGCAGCGTGGGGGGACAGTTGGGTGAAGCTTTCTTT.

CDR3 bases: TGTGCCAGCAGTCGGCGAACAGGGGGAGAGACCCAGTACTTC. This gives the protein CASSRRTGGETQYF. The chain employs TRBV27 and TRBJ2-5, with 8 bases lining up with TRBD1. The CDR3 is 14 residues long. CDR1 is MNHEY, CDR2 SMNVEV, per germline (reference sequence). Losses at the gene ends were 5 bases for V and 4 bases for J; bases not matched to a gene: 6.

The CDR3 DNA reads as TGTGCCAGCAGTGAGGGGCTAACTGGAAACACCATATATTTT. Protein: CASSEGLTGNTIYF. This chain connects TRBV6-1 to TRBJ1-3; D may be TRBD1 (5 bases). Trimming cost V 3 bases and J 2 bases, with 8 bases left between them. The CDR3 consists of 14 residues. CDR1 and CDR2 (germline): MNHNS, SASEGT.

The V call is TRBV28, the J call TRBJ1-4; D unclear. CDR1 and CDR2 from the germline V gene are MDHEN and SYDVKM. The CDR3 is 14 amino acids. V was clipped by 7 bases and J by 7 bases, with 16 bases between them. The chain's CDR3 is CASTPPGYGEKLFF. In DNA form, the CDR3 reads TGTGCCAGCACCCCGCCGGGGTACGGTGAAAAACTGTTTTTT. The full variable domain, completed using reference TRBV28 and TRBJ1-4, is DVKVTQSSRYLVKRTGEKVFLECVQDMDHENMFWYRQDPGLGLRLIYFSYDVKMKEKGDIPEGYSVSREKKERFSLILESASTNQTSMYLCASTPPGYGEKLFFGSGTQLSVL.

This chain joins TRBV19 and TRBJ2-1, with 7 bases lining up with TRBD2. The V and J ends lost 6 bases and 2 bases, in that order; junction bases with no gene match: 7. Per germline, CDR1 LNHDA and CDR2 SQIVND (reference sequence). The length of the CDR3 is 15 residues. This chain's CDR3 is CASRLSRGTYNEQFF. CDR3 nucleotides: TGTGCCAGTAGGTTGTCGCGGGGGACCTACAATGAGCAGTTCTTC.